The sequence of this TCR beta chain was determined in a study of cytomegalovirus exposure and HLA in healthy donors (dated by TCRdb to the late 2010s). Regarding the complete study: An earlier analysis of several hundred of the donors reported 250 to 350 Gb of sequence data and 117 million unique TCR beta sequences from approximately 180 million T cells. An early release covering over 500 HLA-typed donors comprised roughly 300 gigabases of sequencing data and 65 million to 100 million unique TCR sequences. Among the roughly 390 genotyped donors, under 90% belonged to the genetic ancestry cluster associated with self-reported Caucasian donors. The aim of the study was to test whether cataloging public T cell receptors could identify signatures of past pathogen exposure. Using immunosequencing, the study profiled T cell repertoires from around 680 subjects and related those repertoires to cytomegalovirus serostatus. Besides the first cohort of roughly 700 subjects, a separate validation cohort made up of roughly 120 different subjects was used. The study combined high-throughput TCR immunosequencing, statistical association of individual TCRs with disease status, and machine learning to predict cytomegalovirus infection status. To study patterns of TCR occurrence, a later analysis re-analyzed previously published TCR beta repertoires from more than 550 donors and added high-resolution HLA genotyping. The later analysis used no new phenotypic data to find candidate immune exposures, relying instead on TCR beta sequences and their occurrence across donors. To decide whether each TCR beta V gene segment behaved as functional or pseudogenic, an earlier analysis of fewer than 750 of the donors relied on high-throughput TCR beta sequencing. Alongside the repertoire data, information on donor age, sex, ethnicity and CMV serostatus was compiled. A later genetic analysis used genome-wide SNP genotypes for about 60% of the roughly 670 donors, treating that subset as a discovery cohort. All discovery cohort repertoires had been generated using a single sequencing platform. Class I and class II HLA loci were covered by the typing at four-digit resolution. The number of donors typed differed by locus, with about 629-630 for A, B, C, DRB1 and DQB1, around 520 for DQA1, 600 to 610 for DPA1, and some 450 for DPB1. Several DR-DQ haplotypes were handled as single units for association and clustering, since linkage in the cohort was strong. Across approximately 400 genotyped donors of the cohort, an average of about 240,000 unique TCR beta nucleotide sequences per donor were sequenced, and roughly 18% of those sequences were non-productive. Results and caveats for the whole study, not just this receptor: The classifier was reported to diagnose cytomegalovirus status with high specificity and sensitivity in both the original and validation cohorts. HLA typing was unavailable for some donors at each locus, so association tests used only the typed subset. A later analysis found that most CMV-associated TCR beta chains appeared HLA-restricted, with HLA associations seemingly driven largely by CMV exposure. A later analysis found that TCR association rates varied across HLA loci, with DRB1 alleles showing the most associated TCRs and HLA-C alleles the fewest. The study listed 150 to 200 TCR beta chains as associated with cytomegalovirus. Most TCR sequences were observed very rarely across donors, whereas some public TCRs were present in many individuals. This cohort had only TCR beta chains sequenced, and the lack of alpha or paired-chain data limited which features could be detected. Correlated functional status among segregating V segments might be attributable to linkage disequilibrium, but an unknown experimental factor could not be ruled out. Compared with equally common non-associated chains, HLA-associated TCR beta chains in a later analysis were more clonally expanded and had lower generation probabilities. The sequencing pipeline was judged likely to have produced a cluster of highly shared sequence variants as a technical artifact. An association between a missense DCLRE1C variant and V-gene and J-gene trimming of TCR beta chains was found in a later genetic analysis and replicated in an independent cohort. Strong co-occurrence of HLA alleles, especially DR and DQ, made assigning TCR associations to individual alleles difficult. According to the authors, the approach could potentially be generalized to other disease states and immunological phenotypes. Roughly uniform sequencing depth across donors was assumed in presence/absence analyses, although this assumption may not hold. Some IMGT-functional V segments, including TRBV6-2 and TRBV6-3, could not be told apart with the 87-base-pair reads, so those segments were excluded. At a false discovery rate of 0.05, a later analysis linked 16,000 or so TCR beta sequences to specific HLA alleles. A later genetic analysis reported fewer N-insertions in productive TCRs among donors in an Asian-associated ancestry cluster than the roughly 670-donor mean. A few of the identified cytomegalovirus-associated TCR beta chains were confirmed in vitro to be specific for cytomegalovirus antigens. A further reported finding was that TCR beta sequences accurately predicted the HLA-A and HLA-B alleles for most subjects in the first cohort. Immune exposure information for the cohort was limited to CMV serostatus. In an earlier analysis of approximately 590 of the donors, most TCR beta V segments were observed in productive rearrangements about 87% or about 30% of the time, broadly matching IMGT annotations. Roughly 17 rarely observed V segments, including chromosome 9 orphons, were excluded from the earlier analysis of several hundred of the donors because counts were too low. Several of the top co-occurrence clusters appeared to be linked to parvovirus B19, influenza, CMV and Epstein-Barr virus, according to a later analysis.

In total, approximately 610 healthy bone marrow donors made up the cohort. At the time of sampling, all cohort members were nominally healthy, though unrecorded immune exposures were likely present. The donor tested CMV seropositive, placing the donor among the 289 seropositive members of the cohort. A peripheral blood sample was collected from each donor, and TCR beta sequencing was performed on peripheral blood mononuclear cells. Genomic DNA was extracted from the blood cell samples with the Qiagen DNeasy Blood Extraction Kit. The germline V gene yields ENHRY for CDR1 and SYGVKD for CDR2. V is cut back by 4 bases and J by 2 bases, with 4 bases in the junction unmatched. The CDR3 contains 14 residues, cysteine and phenylalanine counted. The DNA shown is the 42-base CDR3, in frame from base 1. Concerning this clone: There is no known antigen for this receptor. Base qualities were left out, and no much larger clone turns up one base away.

Libraries were constructed by the immunoSEQ multiplex PCR assay. The multiplex PCR relied on a mix of 60 forward primers for TCR Vbeta segments and 13 reverse primers for TCR Jbeta segments. Amplification of the CDR3 region of rearranged TCR beta genes was performed with a multiplex PCR assay on genomic DNA. The amplified TCR beta libraries were sequenced on the Illumina HiSeq System as 87-base-pair reads. The authors processed their data as follows. A later analysis counted some 80 million unique TCR beta chains across the 670 or so repertoires, and some 11 million of these chains were shared by at least two donors. To remove PCR and sequencing errors, raw reads were error-corrected and collapsed into unique sequences using a nearest-neighbor algorithm that merged closely related sequences. Alignment of CDR3 sequences to IMGT reference sequences was used to assign V, D and J gene segments. Each retained sequence needed at least a six-nucleotide match to both a V gene segment and a J gene segment. Rearrangements were classified as productive when the CDR3 lacked stop codons and remained in frame with V and J, and all other rearrangements were classified as non-productive. CDR3 was defined by IMGT convention, running from the second conserved V-encoded cysteine to the conserved J-encoded phenylalanine. Sequences without an unambiguous match to a single V gene segment were excluded from the earlier analysis of about 630 of the donors. In an earlier analysis of about 590 of the donors, a V segment was called functional when productive rearrangements were above 56.7%, and segregating when the standard deviation between donors exceeded 5%. A statistical classification framework was built to diagnose cytomegalovirus status from the catalog of TCR beta chain sequences. A later analysis assigned V and J genes by comparing TCR nucleotide sequences with IMGT/GENE-DB human TR gene sequences. A later analysis assigned CDR3 sequences and most-parsimonious VDJ recombination scenarios with the TCRdist pipeline. A later analysis defined each TCR beta chain by its CDR3 amino acid sequence plus V-gene family, and excluded reads lacking a unique V-gene family. To address suspected cross-contamination and a sequencing artifact, a later analysis removed several hundred highly shared, low-generation-probability nucleotide sequences. For each public chain, a later analysis derived a clonal expansion index from normalized ranks of inferred template counts within each repertoire. In a later analysis, generation probabilities were computed using a VDJ recombination model fitted to out-of-frame rearrangements, and the results were checked against IGoR. Hypergeometric tests were used in a later analysis to score TCR-TCR, TCR-HLA and TCR-CMV co-occurrence, with a repertoire-size bias correction applied to the TCR pairs. A later analysis estimated false discovery rates by permuting HLA or CMV assignments 20 times. In a later analysis, co-occurring TCRs were grouped using DBSCAN, and TCRdist sequence similarity was added for clustering within HLA-allele-positive subsets. Repertoires with fewer than 30,000 or more than 120,000 public chains were left out of co-occurrence clustering, as were a handful of repertoires with anomalous nucleotide sharing. TCRdb carries this immuneACCESS record with in-frame sequences only. Its versions omit some clonotypes, under half of them owing to an unresolved V gene in the studies checked, with the rest unexplained. The V and J calls and clone size are taken from that table; D and trimming were inferred from the DNA. The table for this sample lists almost 200,000 clones; roughly 83% of them were counted only once. The ten largest clones take up approximately 0.4% of the sample.

Sequenced input: PBMCs. The chain is encoded by TRBV10-3 joined to TRBJ2-5; 7 central bases correspond to TRBD1. The sequence came from a male donor in good health and CMV-seropositive. The CDR3 region has the sequence CAISATGKQETQYF. The nucleotide sequence reads TGTGCCATCAGTGCGACAGGGAAACAAGAGACCCAGTACTTC.